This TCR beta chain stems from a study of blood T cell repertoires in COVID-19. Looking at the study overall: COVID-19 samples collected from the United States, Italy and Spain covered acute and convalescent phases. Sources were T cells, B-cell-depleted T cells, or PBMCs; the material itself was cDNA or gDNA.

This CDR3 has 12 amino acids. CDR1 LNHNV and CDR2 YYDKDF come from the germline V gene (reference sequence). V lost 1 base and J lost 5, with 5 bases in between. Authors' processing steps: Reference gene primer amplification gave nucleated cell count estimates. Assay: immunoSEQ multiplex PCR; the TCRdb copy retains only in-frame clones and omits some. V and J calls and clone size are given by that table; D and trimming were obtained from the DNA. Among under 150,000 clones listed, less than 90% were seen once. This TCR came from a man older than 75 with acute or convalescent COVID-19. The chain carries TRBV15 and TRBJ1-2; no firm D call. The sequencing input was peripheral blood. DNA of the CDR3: TGTGCCACCAGCAGAGCCGAGTATGGCTACACCTTC. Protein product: CATSRAEYGYTF.